This T cell receptor beta chain appears in the sequencing data of a study of blood T cell repertoires in COVID-19. Background on the study: Specimens from acute and convalescent COVID-19 originated in the United States, Italy and Spain.

CDR1 MNHEY and CDR2 SVGEGT come from the germline V gene. Trimming removed 5 bases from V and 7 bases from J, with 6 bases in between. The CDR3 length is 11 residues. For this clone: The same CDR3 is also encoded by other DNA sequences in this sample.

Participants reported their clinical history, and cohort assignment relied on those reports. Two negative PCRs, clearance, or symptom resolution had been documented for recovered Cohort 3 donors. Profiling relied on immunoSEQ multiplex PCR, and the TCRdb table lists in-frame clones only, not all of them. Among 310,000 or so clones listed, nearly 90% were seen once. The TCR originated in a woman aged 25 to 45 who had recovered from COVID-19. The chain has TRBV6-2 or TRBV6-3 and TRBJ1-5; D perhaps matches TRBD1 (6 bases). The sample taken for sequencing was PBMCs or T cells enriched from blood (not recorded which). DNA of the CDR3: TGTGCCAGCAGTCAGGGGCAGCCCCAGCATTTT. Amino acid sequence: CASSQGQPQHF.